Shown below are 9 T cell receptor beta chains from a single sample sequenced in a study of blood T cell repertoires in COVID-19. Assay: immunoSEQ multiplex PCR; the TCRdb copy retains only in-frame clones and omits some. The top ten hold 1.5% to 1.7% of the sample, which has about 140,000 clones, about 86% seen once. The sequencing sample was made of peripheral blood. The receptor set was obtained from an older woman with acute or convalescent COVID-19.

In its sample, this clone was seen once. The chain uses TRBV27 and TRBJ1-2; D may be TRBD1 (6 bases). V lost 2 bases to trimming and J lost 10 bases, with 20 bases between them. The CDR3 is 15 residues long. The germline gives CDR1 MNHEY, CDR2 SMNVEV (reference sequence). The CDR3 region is CASSLKWGRDTVYTF. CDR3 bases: TGTGCCAGCAGTTTAAAATGGGGGAGGGACACTGTCTACACCTTC.

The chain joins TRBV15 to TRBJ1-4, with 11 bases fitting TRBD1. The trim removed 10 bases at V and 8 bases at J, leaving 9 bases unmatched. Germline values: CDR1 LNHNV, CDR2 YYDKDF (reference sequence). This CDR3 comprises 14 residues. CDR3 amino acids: CAISPGQGVEKLFF. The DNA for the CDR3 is TGTGCCATTTCACCGGGACAGGGGGTAGAAAAACTGTTTTTT.

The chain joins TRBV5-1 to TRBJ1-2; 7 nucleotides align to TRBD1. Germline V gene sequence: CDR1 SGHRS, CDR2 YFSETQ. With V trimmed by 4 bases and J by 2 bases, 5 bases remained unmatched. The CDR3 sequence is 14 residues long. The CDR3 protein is CASSIRQGNYGYTF. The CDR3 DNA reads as TGCGCCAGCAGCATTAGACAGGGCAACTATGGCTACACCTTC.

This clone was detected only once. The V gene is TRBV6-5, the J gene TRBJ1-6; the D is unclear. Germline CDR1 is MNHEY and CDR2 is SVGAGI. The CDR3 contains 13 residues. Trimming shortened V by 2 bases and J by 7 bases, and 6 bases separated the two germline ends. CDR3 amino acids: CASSYTINSPLHF. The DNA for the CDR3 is TGTGCCAGCAGTTACACTATAAATTCACCCCTCCACTTT.

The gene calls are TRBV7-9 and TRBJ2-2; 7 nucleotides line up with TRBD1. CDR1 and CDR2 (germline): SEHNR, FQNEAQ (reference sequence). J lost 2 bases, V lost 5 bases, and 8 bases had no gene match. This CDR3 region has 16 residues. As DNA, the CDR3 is TGTGCCAGCAGCCGCTTAGGGACAGTAAACACCGGGGAGCTGTTTTTT. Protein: CASSRLGTVNTGELFF. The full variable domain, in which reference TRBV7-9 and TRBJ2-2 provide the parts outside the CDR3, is DTGVSQNPRHKITKRGQNVTFRCDPISEHNRLYWYRQTLGQGPEFLTYFQNEAQLEKSRLLSDRFSAERPKGSFSTLEIQRTEQGDSAMYLCASSRLGTVNTGELFFGEGSRLTVL.

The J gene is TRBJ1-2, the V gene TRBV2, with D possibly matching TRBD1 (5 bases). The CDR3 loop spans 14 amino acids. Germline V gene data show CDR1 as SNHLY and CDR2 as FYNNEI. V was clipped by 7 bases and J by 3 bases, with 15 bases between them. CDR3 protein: CASNEAGPYYGYTF. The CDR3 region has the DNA TGTGCCAGCAACGAGGCAGGGCCGTACTATGGCTACACCTTC.

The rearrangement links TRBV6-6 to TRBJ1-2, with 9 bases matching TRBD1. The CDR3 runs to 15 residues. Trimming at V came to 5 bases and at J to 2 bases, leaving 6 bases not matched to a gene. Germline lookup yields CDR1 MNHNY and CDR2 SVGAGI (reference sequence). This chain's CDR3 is CASSARTGENYGYTF. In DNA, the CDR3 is TGTGCCAGCAGTGCCAGGACAGGGGAAAACTATGGCTACACCTTC.

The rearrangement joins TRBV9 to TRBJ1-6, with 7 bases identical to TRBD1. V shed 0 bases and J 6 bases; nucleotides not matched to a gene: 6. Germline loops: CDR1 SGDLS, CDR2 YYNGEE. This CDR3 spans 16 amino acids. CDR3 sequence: CASSVDLGTANSPLHF. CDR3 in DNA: TGTGCCAGCAGCGTAGATCTTGGGACAGCTAATTCACCCCTCCACTTT.

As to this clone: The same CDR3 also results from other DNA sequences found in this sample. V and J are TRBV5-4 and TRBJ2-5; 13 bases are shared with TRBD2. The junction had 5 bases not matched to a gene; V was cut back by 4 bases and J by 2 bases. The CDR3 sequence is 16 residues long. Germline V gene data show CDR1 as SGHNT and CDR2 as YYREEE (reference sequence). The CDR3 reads CASSLELAGGQETQYF. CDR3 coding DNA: TGTGCCAGCAGCCTAGAACTAGCGGGGGGGCAAGAGACCCAGTACTTC.